This is a list of T cell receptor beta chains from one sample in a study of OX40 agonist ivuxolimab in advanced cancers. Assay: immunoSEQ multiplex PCR; the TCRdb copy retains only in-frame clones and omits some. The data hold about 84,000 clones, with roughly nine tenths observed a single time. The sequences come from CD4+ or CD8+ T cells sorted from blood, collected in a trial of the OX40 agonist ivuxolimab. The receptors come from an adult with an advanced solid tumor such as melanoma, head and neck, liver or kidney cancer. Both conserved end residues are part of each CDR3. A D gene is named only where the DNA matches it firmly. Where a row states a size, it is once, few, many or the class of an expanded clone; other rows omit it.

once	TRBV5-1	-	TRBJ2-5	TGCGCCAGCAGCTTGGCACTCTATCGGGAGACCCAGTACTTC	CASSLALYRETQYF
-	TRBV2	-	TRBJ2-2	TGTGCCAGCAGTGGACGGAACACCGGGGAGCTGTTTTTT	CASSGRNTGELFF
-	TRBV28	-	TRBJ1-5	TGTGCCAGCAGCGGGGGGCAGGGGACTTTTAGCAATCAGCCCCAGCATTTT	CASSGGQGTFSNQPQHF
-	TRBV6-6	-	TRBJ2-3	TGTGCCAGCAGGTCACCGCTGGATTCAGATACGCAGTATTTT	CASRSPLDSDTQYF
-	TRBV11-2	TRBD1	TRBJ2-1	TGTGCCAGCAGCTTGGGGACAGGGGGCCACAATGAGCAGTTCTTC	CASSLGTGGHNEQFF
-	TRBV6-5	-	TRBJ2-1	TGTGCCAGCAGTTACTGGCAGGACAATGAGCAGTTCTTC	CASSYWQDNEQFF
-	TRBV10-3	-	TRBJ1-1	TGTGCCATCAGTGAGTCGCAGGGGCAAGCTTTCTTT	CAISESQGQAFF
once	TRBV29-1	TRBD2	TRBJ2-5	TGCAGCGTTGTGGGGGGAGGGAATAAAGAGACCCAGTACTTC	CSVVGGGNKETQYF
-	TRBV6-6	-	TRBJ1-1	TGTGCCAGCATGCCATGGGGGAACACTGAAGCTTTCTTT	CASMPWGNTEAFF
-	TRBV6-5	-	TRBJ1-2	TGTGCCAGCAGTTACTCCACCCTCGGTTATGGCTACACCTTC	CASSYSTLGYGYTF
-	TRBV19	TRBD1	TRBJ2-1	TGTGCCAGTAGTATAGCGGACAGGGTCCCAAACAATGAGCAGTTCTTC	CASSIADRVPNNEQFF
-	TRBV7-5	-	TRBJ2-7	TGTGTCAGAAGCTTCTGCGGACGGGGGTTTGAAATCTACGAGCAGTACTTC	CVRSFCGRGFEIYEQYF
-	TRBV4-1	TRBD2	TRBJ2-7	TGCGCCAGCAGCCAAACACCCGACCTAGCGGGAGTGGGGTACGAGCAGTACTTC	CASSQTPDLAGVGYEQYF
-	TRBV11-2	TRBD2	TRBJ2-1	TGTGCCAGCAGCTTAGCAGGACTAGCGGGAAATGAGCAGTTCTTC	CASSLAGLAGNEQFF
-	TRBV5-1	-	TRBJ1-1	TGCGCCAGCACCTCTTCCGGCCTAACTCTGAACACTGAAGCTTTCTTT	CASTSSGLTLNTEAFF
-	TRBV4-1	-	TRBJ2-2	TGCGCCAGCAGCCAACCACCACAGGGTCGTCTCTCCGGGGAGCTGTTTTTT	CASSQPPQGRLSGELFF
-	TRBV19	TRBD1	TRBJ1-3	TGTGCCAGCTGGGGGGACAGCGATACAAACACCATATATTTT	CASWGDSDTNTIYF
-	TRBV6-1	TRBD2	TRBJ2-5	TGTGCCAGCAGTGAAGCGGCTAGCGGGAGAATGAGGACCCAGTACTTC	CASSEAASGRMRTQYF
-	TRBV19	TRBD1	TRBJ2-7	TGTGCCAGTAGTTTCCCGGGACAGGGCGGATCCTACGAGCAGTACTTC	CASSFPGQGGSYEQYF